One sample yielded the 27 T cell receptor beta chains listed below, sequenced in a study of T cell changes during pregnancy in multiple sclerosis. Sequenced by immunoSEQ multiplex PCR; TCRdb stores in-frame clones only, minus some. The data show roughly 100,000 clones, about 90% seen once. The sample in question was peripheral blood, obtained before pregnancy. The origin of the receptors is a female donor with multiple sclerosis, enrolled in a pregnancy study.

V usage is TRBV7-9 and J usage is TRBJ2-7, with TRBD1 matching over 7 bases. The V and J ends lost 4 bases and 4 bases, in that order; junction bases with no gene match: 4. CDR1 and CDR2 from the germline V gene are SEHNR and FQNEAQ (reference sequence). The length of the CDR3 is 13 residues. Here the CDR3 reads CASSYRDSYEQYF. The CDR3 DNA is TGTGCCAGCAGCTATCGGGACAGTTACGAGCAGTACTTC.

CDR3 loop: CASSPRQGAKGSPLHF. The CDR3 nucleotides read TGTGCCAGCAGCCCGAGACAGGGAGCGAAAGGTTCACCCCTCCACTTT. The chain employs TRBV7-2 and TRBJ1-6; 7 positions agree with TRBD1. This CDR3 has 16 residues. V dropped 5 bases and J dropped 9; count of bases not matched to a gene: 13. CDR1 and CDR2 (germline): SGHTA, FQGNSA.

The chain couples TRBV18 to TRBJ1-5; the match to TRBD1 covers 9 bases. V shed 4 bases and J 5 bases; nucleotides not matched to a gene: 6. Germline CDR1 and CDR2: KGHSH and LQKENI. The length of the CDR3 is 15 residues. Written as DNA, the CDR3 is TGTGCCAGCTCACGGGGACAGGGCGGCTATCAGCCCCAGCATTTT. It encodes CASSRGQGGYQPQHF. The full variable domain, with the rest looked up from reference TRBV18 and TRBJ1-5, is NAGVMQNPRHLVRRRGQEARLRCSPMKGHSHVYWYRQLPEEGLKFMVYLQKENIIDESGMPKERFSAEFPKEGPSILRIQQVVRGDSAAYFCASSRGQGGYQPQHFGDGTRLSIL.

This chain links TRBV11-2 with TRBJ2-5, with a possible D match to TRBD2 (7 bases). Between the trimmed V and J ends, which lost 6 bases and 1 base, there was a span of 9 bases. This CDR3 region has 13 residues. Germline V CDR1 and CDR2: SGHAT, FQNNGV. The CDR3 loop reads CASSRGAQETQYF. In DNA, the CDR3 is TGTGCCAGCAGTCGGGGGGCCCAAGAGACCCAGTACTTC.

The count of this clone is one. The chain carries TRBV27 and TRBJ2-1; a weak D match, TRBD2 (5 bases). V lost 5 bases and J 4 bases, leaving 24 bases between the germline ends. Germline CDR1 reads MNHEY; CDR2 reads SMNVEV (reference sequence). This CDR3 contains 18 residues. CDR3 sequence reads: CASSLKWTSSVFYNEQFF. In DNA, the CDR3 is TGTGCCAGCAGTCTTAAATGGACTTCCTCAGTGTTTTACAATGAGCAGTTCTTC.

The chain joins TRBV6-1 to TRBJ1-6; 8 bases are shared with TRBD1. This CDR3 region has 15 residues. Germline V gene data show CDR1 as MNHNS and CDR2 as SASEGT. Trimming cost V 11 bases and J 0 bases; bases outside gene matches: 6. CDR3 in DNA: TGTGCCTGCCGGGACAGGAGCTCCTATAATTCACCCCTCCACTTT. Amino acids: CACRDRSSYNSPLHF.

This clone was recorded only once. The rearrangement uses TRBV14 and TRBJ2-7, with 8 positions matching TRBD2. Looked up from germline, CDR1 is SGHDN and CDR2 is FVKESK. V was clipped by 6 bases and J by 2 bases; unmatched bases: 6. This CDR3 is 14 amino acids long. The CDR3 protein is CASSRPGLAYEQYF. The CDR3, as DNA: TGTGCCAGCAGTCGGCCGGGACTAGCCTACGAGCAGTACTTC.

The gene calls are TRBV30 and TRBJ1-2, with D perhaps TRBD1 (6 bases). The CDR3 runs to 12 residues. With 2 bases removed from V and 8 bases from J, the gap between germline ends came to 12 bases. Germline CDR1 and CDR2: GTSNPN and SVGIG (reference sequence). The CDR3 region is CAWSRQDAGYTF. In DNA form, the CDR3 reads TGTGCCTGGAGTCGACAGGACGCGGGCTACACCTTC.

This clone was seen once. The chain links TRBV9 to TRBJ1-6, with 7 bases identical to TRBD1. CDR1 and CDR2 from the germline V gene are SGDLS and YYNGEE. The V gene end was trimmed by 0 bases and the J gene end by 9 bases; junction bases not matched to a gene: 3. CDR3 length: 14 residues. The CDR3 DNA follows: TGTGCCAGCAGCGTAGAGGGGGCCGGTTCACCCCTCCACTTT. Encoded protein: CASSVEGAGSPLHF.

The J gene is TRBJ1-2, the V gene TRBV29-1, with D perhaps matching TRBD1 (6 bases). CDR3 length: 11 amino acids. V lost 6 bases and J lost 5, with 10 bases in between. Germline CDR1 SQVTM, CDR2 ANQGSEA. The CDR3 here is CSVQGAYGYTF. The CDR3 DNA sequence: TGCAGCGTACAGGGAGCTTATGGCTACACCTTC.

The CDR3 DNA reads as TGTGCCAGCAATCCACAGGGTTCGGACACCGGGGAGCTGTTTTTT. Its protein product is CASNPQGSDTGELFF. The chain couples TRBV2 to TRBJ2-2; D might be TRBD1 (6 bases). Trimming shortened V by 7 bases and J by 3 bases, and 15 bases separated the two germline ends. In germline, CDR1 is SNHLY, CDR2 FYNNEI. The CDR3 is 15 amino acids.

This sequence joins TRBV14 and TRBJ1-4; D is perhaps TRBD1 (6 bases). The CDR3 consists of 15 residues. Per germline, CDR1 SGHDN and CDR2 FVKESK. Between the trimmed V and J ends, which lost 1 base and 8 bases, there was a span of 14 bases. The DNA of the CDR3 is TGTGCCAGCAGCCAAGGGGGGGGGCGGAGCGAAAAACTGTTTTTT. Residues: CASSQGGGRSEKLFF.

The chain combines TRBV6-6 with TRBJ1-5, with D perhaps matching TRBD1 (5 bases). The V gene lost 4 bases and the J gene lost 4 bases, with 11 bases spanning the gap. Germline V gene data show CDR1 as MNHNY and CDR2 as SVGAGI (reference sequence). There are 14 residues in the CDR3. DNA of the CDR3: TGTGCCAGCAGTTTCAGGGTGGGAAATCAGCCCCAGCATTTT. It encodes CASSFRVGNQPQHF.

J is TRBJ2-1 and V is TRBV4-1; D might be TRBD2 (6 bases). Trimming left V 1 base short and J 10 bases short, with 11 bases between. There are 13 residues in the CDR3. Germline loops: CDR1 MGHRA, CDR2 YSYEKL. CDR3 coding DNA: TGCGCCAGCAGCCAAGTCCTCCGGGAGGAGCAGTTCTTC. It yields the protein CASSQVLREEQFF.

V gene TRBV9 combines with J gene TRBJ1-1; weak D call: TRBD1 (5 bases). Trimming removed 6 bases from V and 8 bases from J, with 17 bases in between. CDR3 length equals 13 residues. Germline CDR1 is SGDLS and CDR2 is YYNGEE. CDR3 in amino acids: CASNPGGGPEAFF. The CDR3 DNA is TGTGCCAGCAACCCGGGGGGAGGGCCCGAAGCTTTCTTT.

The chain couples TRBV29-1 to TRBJ1-3, with a tentative D call TRBD1 (6 bases). The CDR3 extends over 16 amino acids. The V end was cut by 0 bases, the J end by 4 bases, with 16 bases between. Germline values: CDR1 SQVTM, CDR2 ANQGSEA. The CDR3 protein is CSVEDFPDSRGNTIYF. In nucleotides, the CDR3 is TGCAGCGTTGAAGATTTTCCGGACAGTCGGGGAAACACCATATATTTT.

This clone appeared a single time. The chain couples TRBV5-1 to TRBJ2-3; D gene ambiguous. CDR1 SGHRS and CDR2 YFSETQ come from the germline V gene. Trimming took 0 bases from V and 2 from J, leaving 13 bases between them. The CDR3 length is 16 residues. The CDR3 protein is CASSLGAAPSTDTQYF. The CDR3 DNA sequence: TGCGCCAGCAGCTTGGGGGCCGCCCCCTCCACAGATACGCAGTATTTT.

This sequence joins TRBV6-6 and TRBJ1-5, with D maybe TRBD1 (5 bases). This CDR3 has 14 amino acids. The V and J ends lost 4 bases and 3 bases respectively, with 10 bases between them. Looked up from germline, CDR1 is MNHNY and CDR2 is SVGAGI (reference sequence). This CDR3 is CASSSPGDNQPQHF. DNA of the CDR3: TGTGCCAGCAGTTCTCCGGGGGACAATCAGCCCCAGCATTTT.

The J gene is TRBJ1-6, the V gene TRBV19; D is possibly TRBD1 (6 bases). CDR1 LNHDA and CDR2 SQIVND come from the germline V gene (reference sequence). V was clipped by 7 bases and J by 7 bases, with 14 bases between them. The CDR3 sequence is 14 residues long. The CDR3 DNA is TGTGCCAGTAAATGGACAGATGAAAATTCACCCCTCCACTTT. It yields the protein CASKWTDENSPLHF.

V and J are TRBV11-3 and TRBJ2-1, with 7 bases matching TRBD2. CDR1 and CDR2 from the germline V gene are SGHNT and YENEEA. The CDR3 has 15 residues. J gave up 5 bases and V 3 bases, and 7 bases lay outside the gene matches. The CDR3 sequence: CASSLSGNGNNEQFF. CDR3 bases: TGTGCCAGCAGCTTGAGCGGGAATGGGAACAATGAGCAGTTCTTC.

The genes are TRBV30 and TRBJ2-4; 11 positions agree with TRBD1. Germline-derived CDR1 and CDR2 are GTSNPN and SVGIG (reference sequence). This CDR3 is 18 amino acids long. V lost 2 bases and J lost 0; bases outside the gene matches: 9. The DNA for the CDR3 is TGTGCCTGGAGTCGGGACAGGGGGTTCCCCCTAGCCAAAAACATTCAGTACTTC. It specifies CAWSRDRGFPLAKNIQYF.

V and J are TRBV5-1 and TRBJ2-7; 7 bases align to TRBD2. CDR3 length: 14 amino acids. CDR1 is SGHRS and CDR2 is YFSETQ in the germline V gene. After removal of 7 bases from V and 4 bases from J, the junction contained 11 bases not matched to a gene. In nucleotides, the CDR3 is TGCGCCAGCCGCGTTGGGGGGGTGGTATACGAGCAGTACTTC. Translation: CASRVGGVVYEQYF.

CDR3 in amino acids: CASSPPLRGDYNEQFF. The CDR3 DNA follows: TGTGCCAGCAGCCCCCCCCTGCGGGGGGACTACAATGAGCAGTTCTTC. The rearrangement joins TRBV13 to TRBJ2-1; 8 bases fit TRBD2. Per germline, CDR1 PRHDT and CDR2 FYEKMQ (reference sequence). This CDR3 contains 16 residues. The V and J ends lost 5 bases and 3 bases, in that order; junction bases with no gene match: 9.

This clone was observed a single time. This chain uses TRBV5-1 with TRBJ1-2, with D perhaps matching TRBD1 (5 bases). CDR3 size: 14 residues. Germline V gene lookup returns CDR1 SGHRS and CDR2 YFSETQ. V dropped 1 base and J dropped 4 bases, with 11 bases sitting between them. In nucleotides, the CDR3 is TGCGCCAGCAGCTTGTTCAGGGATGGCTATGGCTACACCTTC. As protein: CASSLFRDGYGYTF.

The count of this clone is one. The V gene is TRBV27, the J gene TRBJ2-7; D possibly corresponds to TRBD2 (7 bases). Trimming removed 7 bases at V and 0 bases at J, with 19 bases between. The CDR3 loop spans 16 amino acids. Germline assignment: CDR1 MNHEY and CDR2 SMNVEV (reference sequence). The chain's CDR3 is CASTPGASGASYEQYF. CDR3 bases: TGTGCCAGCACCCCGGGGGCTAGCGGAGCCTCCTACGAGCAGTACTTC.

V gene TRBV19 combines with J gene TRBJ2-2; the D gene is possibly TRBD1 (5 bases). In germline, CDR1 is LNHDA, CDR2 SQIVND (reference sequence). The CDR3 length is 15 residues. V was cut by 6 bases and J by 3 bases, with 14 bases left in between. The chain's CDR3 is CASRHQGSDTGELFF. The CDR3 bases are TGTGCCAGTAGGCATCAGGGTTCGGACACCGGGGAGCTGTTTTTT.

The genes are TRBV4-2 and TRBJ2-1, with TRBD2 identical over 9 bases. Looked up from germline, CDR1 is LGHNA and CDR2 is YNFKEQ. The CDR3 is 17 amino acids. The ends lost 0 bases at V and 11 bases at J; junction bases unmatched: 14. The CDR3 nucleotides read TGTGCCAGCAGCCAAGAGAGAACCAGCGGGGGGCGTGGGCAGCAGTTCTTC. It translates to CASSQERTSGGRGQQFF.